This T cell receptor beta chain was observed in a study of blood T cell repertoires in COVID-19. The assay was immunoSEQ multiplex PCR, and TCRdb's table has in-frame clones only and misses some. Of some 31,000 clones detected, roughly 91% appear once; the ten largest clones hold roughly 13%. The junction had 11 bases not matched to a gene; V was cut back by 6 bases and J by 6 bases. This CDR3 contains 14 residues. CDR1 and CDR2 from the germline V gene are ENHRY and SYGVKD. The sequence derives from an older man with active COVID-19. V gene TRBV10-3 combines with J gene TRBJ2-7, with TRBD1 identical over 7 bases. Sequencing was done on a sample of peripheral blood. The CDR3 DNA sequence: TGTGCCATCAGGGGGACAGTGAGGTATTCCGAGCAGTACTTC. The encoded protein is CAIRGTVRYSEQYF.